This TCR beta chain emerged from a study of blood T cell repertoires in COVID-19. CDR1 is MNHEY, CDR2 SVGEGT, per germline. The CDR3 length is 14 residues. Trimming left V 0 bases short and J 4 bases short, with 6 bases between. This table comes from immunoSEQ multiplex PCR, and its TCRdb copy is limited to in-frame clones, with some not included. In the table there are around 70,000 clones, roughly 80% of which are singletons. This clone has a handful of counts. This chain uses TRBV6-2 or TRBV6-3 with TRBJ2-2; D perhaps matches TRBD1 (5 bases). The material sequenced was peripheral blood. This TCR was recovered from a woman older than 75 with active or convalescent COVID-19. In DNA form, the CDR3 reads TGTGCCAGCAGTTACTCAAGGGGCACCGGGGAGCTGTTTTTT. Amino acid sequence: CASSYSRGTGELFF.